This T cell receptor (beta chain) is from a study of beta chain features in type 1 diabetes. Study-wide results and limits: Any HLA-type effect on TCRB rearrangement remained unresolved here. A moderate, significant TCRB CDR3 shortening appeared in type 1 diabetes across four CD4+ subsets.

Of note for this clone: The antigen is not known.

Isolated RNA was reverse transcribed in full, so expressed TCRB transcripts were sequenced. Sequencing used immunoSEQ multiplex PCR; TCRdb keeps in-frame clones, though not all of them. The repertoire holds around 70,000 clones, with 49% as singletons. V lost 0 bases, J lost 2 bases, and 14 bases lay in between. The CDR3 contains 17 residues. Germline assignment: CDR1 SGHRS and CDR2 YFSETQ. This receptor was obtained from a man aged 30 to 39 with type 1 diabetes. The V call is TRBV5-1, the J call TRBJ2-2; D is perhaps TRBD1 (6 bases). The sequenced material came from central memory CD4+ T cells from blood. The CDR3 reads CASSLEGAGVNTGELFF. In nucleotides, the CDR3 is TGCGCCAGCAGCTTGGAGGGCGCAGGGGTAAACACCGGGGAGCTGTTTTTT.